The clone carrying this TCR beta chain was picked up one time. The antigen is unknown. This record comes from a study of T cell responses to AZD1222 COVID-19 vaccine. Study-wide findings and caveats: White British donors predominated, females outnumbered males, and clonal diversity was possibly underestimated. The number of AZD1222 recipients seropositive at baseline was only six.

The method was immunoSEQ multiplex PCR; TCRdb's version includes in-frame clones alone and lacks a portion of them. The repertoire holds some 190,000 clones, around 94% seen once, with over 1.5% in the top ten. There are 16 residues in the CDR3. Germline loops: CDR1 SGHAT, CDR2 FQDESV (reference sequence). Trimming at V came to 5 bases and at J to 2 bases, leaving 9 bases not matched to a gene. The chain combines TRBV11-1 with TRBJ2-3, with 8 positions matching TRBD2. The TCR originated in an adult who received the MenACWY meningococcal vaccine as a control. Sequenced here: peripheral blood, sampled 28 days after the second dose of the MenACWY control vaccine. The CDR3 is CASSTPRGGVTDTQYF. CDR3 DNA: TGTGCCAGCAGCACCCCCCGGGGGGGAGTCACAGATACGCAGTATTTT.